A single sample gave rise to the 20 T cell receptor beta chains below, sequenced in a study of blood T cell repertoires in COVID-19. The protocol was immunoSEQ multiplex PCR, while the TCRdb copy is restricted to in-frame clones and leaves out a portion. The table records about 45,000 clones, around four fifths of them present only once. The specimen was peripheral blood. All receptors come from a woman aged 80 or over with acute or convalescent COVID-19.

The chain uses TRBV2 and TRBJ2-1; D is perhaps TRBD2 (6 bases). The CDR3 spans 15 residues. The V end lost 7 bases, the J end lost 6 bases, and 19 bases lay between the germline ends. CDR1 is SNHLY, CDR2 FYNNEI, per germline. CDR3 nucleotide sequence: TGTGCCAGCATCAACCGGAGGGCAGGGCTCAATGAGCAGTTCTTC. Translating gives CASINRRAGLNEQFF.

CDR3 in amino acids: CASSSRGYEQYF. Written as DNA, the CDR3 is TGTGCCAGCAGTTCCCGAGGCTACGAGCAGTACTTC. The rearrangement joins TRBV12-3 or TRBV12-4 to TRBJ2-7; no clear D. The CDR3 has 12 residues. Trimming left V 4 bases short and J 3 bases short, with 7 bases between.

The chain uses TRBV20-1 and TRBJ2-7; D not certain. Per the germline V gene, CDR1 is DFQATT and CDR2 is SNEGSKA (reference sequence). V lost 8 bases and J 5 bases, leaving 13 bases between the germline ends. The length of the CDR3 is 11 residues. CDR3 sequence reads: CSTDFRNEQYF. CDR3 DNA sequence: TGCAGTACTGACTTCCGCAACGAGCAGTACTTC.

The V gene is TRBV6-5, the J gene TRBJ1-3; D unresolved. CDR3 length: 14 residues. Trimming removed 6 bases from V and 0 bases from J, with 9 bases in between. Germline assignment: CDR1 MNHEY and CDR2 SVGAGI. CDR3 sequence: CASSPGSSGNTIYF. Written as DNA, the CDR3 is TGTGCCAGCAGCCCAGGAAGCTCTGGAAACACCATATATTTT.

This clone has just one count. The CDR3 DNA is TGTGCCAGCAGCTCCAATGCCGGGACAAACATCGGGGGCTACACCTTC. The encoded protein is CASSSNAGTNIGGYTF. This chain joins TRBV11-2 and TRBJ1-2, with D perhaps matching TRBD1 (6 bases). This CDR3 has 16 residues. The V gene's germline CDR1 is SGHAT and CDR2 FQNNGV. V was cut by 4 bases and J by 8 bases, with 23 bases left in between. Complete variable domain (other parts from reference TRBV11-2 and TRBJ1-2): EAGVAQSPRYKIIEKRQSVAFWCNPISGHATLYWYQQILGQGPKLLIQFQNNGVVDDSQLPKDRFSAERLKGVDSTLKIQPAKLEDSAVYLCASSSNAGTNIGGYTFGSGTRLTVV.

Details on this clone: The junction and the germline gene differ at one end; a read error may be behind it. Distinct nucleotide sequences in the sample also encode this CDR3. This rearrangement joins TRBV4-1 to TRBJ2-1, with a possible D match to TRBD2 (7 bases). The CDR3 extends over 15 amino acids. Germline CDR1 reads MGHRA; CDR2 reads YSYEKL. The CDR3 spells CASSQEGGGVNEQFF. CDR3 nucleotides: TGCGCCAGTAGCCAAGAAGGGGGGGGTGTCAATGAGCAGTTCTTC.

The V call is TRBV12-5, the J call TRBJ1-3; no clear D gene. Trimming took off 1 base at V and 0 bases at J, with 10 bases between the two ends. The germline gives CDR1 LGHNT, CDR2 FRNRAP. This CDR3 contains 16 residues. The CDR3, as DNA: TGTGCTAGTGGTTTGGCGCGGGGTACCTCTGGAAACACCATATATTTT. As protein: CASGLARGTSGNTIYF.

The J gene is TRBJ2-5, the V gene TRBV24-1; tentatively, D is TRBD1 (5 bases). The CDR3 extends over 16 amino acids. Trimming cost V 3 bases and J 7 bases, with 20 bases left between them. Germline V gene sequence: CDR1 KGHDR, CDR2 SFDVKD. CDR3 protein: CATSDGAASGLGTQYF. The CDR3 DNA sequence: TGTGCCACCAGTGATGGGGCGGCCTCCGGGCTTGGGACCCAGTACTTC.

This CDR3 is CASSLDRVSYNSPLHF. CDR3 coding DNA: TGTGCCAGCAGCTTAGACAGGGTCTCCTATAATTCACCCCTCCACTTT. This sequence joins TRBV11-2 and TRBJ1-6; D might be TRBD1 (5 bases). The V end lost 0 bases, the J end lost 0 bases, and 6 bases lay between the germline ends. Per germline, CDR1 SGHAT and CDR2 FQNNGV. The CDR3 consists of 16 residues.

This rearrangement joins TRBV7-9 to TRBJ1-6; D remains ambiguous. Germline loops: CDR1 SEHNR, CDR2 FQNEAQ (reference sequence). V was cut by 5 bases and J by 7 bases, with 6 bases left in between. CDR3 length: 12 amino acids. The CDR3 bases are TGTGCCAGCAGCCGAGAAAATTCACCCCTCCACTTT. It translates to CASSRENSPLHF.

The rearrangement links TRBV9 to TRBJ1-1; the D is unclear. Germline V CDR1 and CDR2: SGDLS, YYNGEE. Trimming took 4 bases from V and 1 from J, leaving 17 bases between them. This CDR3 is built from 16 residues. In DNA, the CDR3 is TGTGCCAGCAGCCTAGGGAGCGCGGCCGGGAACACTGAAGCTTTCTTT. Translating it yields CASSLGSAAGNTEAFF.

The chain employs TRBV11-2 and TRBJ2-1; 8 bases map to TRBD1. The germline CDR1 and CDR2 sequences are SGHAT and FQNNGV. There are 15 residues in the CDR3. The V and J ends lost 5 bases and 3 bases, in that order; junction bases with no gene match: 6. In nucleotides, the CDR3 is TGTGCCAGCAGCCAATCGGGACAGGACTACAATGAGCAGTTCTTC. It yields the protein CASSQSGQDYNEQFF.

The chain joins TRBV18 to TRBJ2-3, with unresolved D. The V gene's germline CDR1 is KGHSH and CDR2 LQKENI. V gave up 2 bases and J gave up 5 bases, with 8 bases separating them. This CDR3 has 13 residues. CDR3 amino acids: CASSPSEEDTQYF. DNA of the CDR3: TGTGCCAGCTCACCATCTGAGGAAGATACGCAGTATTTT.

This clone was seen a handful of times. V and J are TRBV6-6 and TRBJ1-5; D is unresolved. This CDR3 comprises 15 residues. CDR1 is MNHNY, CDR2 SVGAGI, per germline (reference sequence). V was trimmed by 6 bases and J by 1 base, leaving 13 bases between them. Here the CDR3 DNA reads TGTGCCAGCAGGAACCCGGGGTCAAGCAATCAGCCCCAGCATTTT. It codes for CASRNPGSSNQPQHF.

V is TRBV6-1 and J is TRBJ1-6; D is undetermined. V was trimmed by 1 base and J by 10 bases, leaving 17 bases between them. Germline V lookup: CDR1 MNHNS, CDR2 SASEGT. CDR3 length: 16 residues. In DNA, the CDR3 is TGTGCCAGCAGTGAAGTAATGGGTCCCCCGGGGTCACCCCTCCACTTT. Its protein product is CASSEVMGPPGSPLHF.

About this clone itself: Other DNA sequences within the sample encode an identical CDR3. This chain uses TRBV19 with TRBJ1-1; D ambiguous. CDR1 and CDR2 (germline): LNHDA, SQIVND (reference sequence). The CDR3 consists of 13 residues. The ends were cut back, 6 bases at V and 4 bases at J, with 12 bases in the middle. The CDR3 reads CASSNRRSTEAFF. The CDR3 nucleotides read TGTGCCAGTAGCAACAGACGAAGCACTGAAGCTTTCTTT.

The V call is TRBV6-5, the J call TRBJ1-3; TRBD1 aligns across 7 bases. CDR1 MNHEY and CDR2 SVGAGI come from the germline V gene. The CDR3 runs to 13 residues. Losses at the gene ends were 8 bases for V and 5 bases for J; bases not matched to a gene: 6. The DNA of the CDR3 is TGTGCCAGCCAAACGACAGGGCGAAACACCATATATTTT. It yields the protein CASQTTGRNTIYF.

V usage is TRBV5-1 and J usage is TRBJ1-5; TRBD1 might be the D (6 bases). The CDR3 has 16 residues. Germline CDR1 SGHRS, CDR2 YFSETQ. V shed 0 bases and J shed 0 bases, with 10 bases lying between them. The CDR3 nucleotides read TGCGCCAGCAGCTTGGAGGCAGGGGATAGCAATCAGCCCCAGCATTTT. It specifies CASSLEAGDSNQPQHF.

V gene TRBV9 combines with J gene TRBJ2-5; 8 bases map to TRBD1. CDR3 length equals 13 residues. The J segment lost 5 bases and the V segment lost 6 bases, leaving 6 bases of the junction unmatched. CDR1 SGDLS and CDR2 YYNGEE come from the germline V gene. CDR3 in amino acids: CASKGQEGETQYF. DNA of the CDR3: TGTGCCAGCAAGGGACAGGAGGGTGAGACCCAGTACTTC.

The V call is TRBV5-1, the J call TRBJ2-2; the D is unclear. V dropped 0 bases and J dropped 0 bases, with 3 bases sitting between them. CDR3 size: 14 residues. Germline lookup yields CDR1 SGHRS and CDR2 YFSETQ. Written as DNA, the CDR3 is TGCGCCAGCAGCTTGGCATCGAACACCGGGGAGCTGTTTTTT. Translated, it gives CASSLASNTGELFF.